The 5 T cell receptor beta chains in this list originate from one sample, sequenced in a study of T-cell reconstitution after alpha-beta-depleted transplantation in children. Unique molecular identifiers tagged the TCRbeta library. TCRdb independently ran MiXCR on the PCR reads; one entry per CDR3 protein. This sample has over 550,000 distinct CDR3 sequences, with roughly 10% found just once. The specimen was PBMCs from the stem cell graft donor, collected from the stem cell graft. The receptors were gathered from a human donor who donated a stem cell graft to a child with acute myeloid leukemia.

This clonotype came up many times. The chain has TRBV29-1 and TRBJ2-3, with D perhaps given as TRBD1 or TRBD2 (7 bases each). In germline, CDR1 is SQVTM, CDR2 ANQGSEA. V lost 4 bases and J lost 2, with 13 bases in between. The CDR3 covers 14 residues. CDR3 sequence: CSVGGGGTTDTQYF. DNA of the CDR3: TGCAGCGTTGGGGGAGGGGGCACCACAGATACGCAGTATTTT.

This clonotype was recorded at least ten times. V usage is TRBV12-3 or TRBV12-4 and J usage is TRBJ2-3; D remains ambiguous. V dropped 6 bases and J dropped 4 bases, with 11 bases sitting between them. This CDR3 region has 13 residues. The CDR3 DNA sequence: TGTGCCAGCAGCCGACGTGCCCCAGATACGCAGTATTTT. Translating it yields CASSRRAPDTQYF.

The chain is built from TRBV7-8 and TRBJ1-5; TRBD1 agrees at 8 bases. The CDR3 runs to 15 residues. V trimming: 5 bases; J trimming: 6 bases; junction bases outside the gene matches: 9. Per germline, CDR1 SGHVS and CDR2 FQNEAQ. The CDR3: CASSLVQGAGQPQHF. CDR3 DNA sequence: TGTGCCAGCAGCCTCGTCCAGGGGGCCGGTCAGCCCCAGCATTTT.

Notes on this clonotype: This may be a read error: a much more frequent sequence differs by one nucleotide. This rearrangement joins TRBV29-1 to TRBJ2-3; D perhaps matches TRBD2 (5 bases). The CDR3 is 14 amino acids. Germline V gene data show CDR1 as SQVTM and CDR2 as ANQGSEA. V lost 3 bases and J lost 6, with 16 bases in between. The CDR3 here is CSVERAQWMDTQYF. CDR3 bases: TGCAGCGTTGAGAGGGCCCAATGGATGGATACGCAGTATTTT.

The sample holds many counts of this clonotype. This chain links TRBV3-1 with TRBJ2-7, with D perhaps matching TRBD2 (6 bases). Germline-derived CDR1 and CDR2 are LGHDT and YNNKEL (reference sequence). The V and J ends lost 3 bases and 2 bases respectively, with 11 bases between them. CDR3 size: 14 residues. CDR3: CASSQGLAPYEQYF. CDR3 nucleotide sequence: TGTGCCAGCAGCCAGGGGCTAGCGCCCTACGAGCAGTACTTC.